These 21 T cell receptor beta chains originate from one sample sequenced in a study of cytomegalovirus exposure and HLA in healthy donors. Sequenced by immunoSEQ multiplex PCR; TCRdb stores in-frame clones only, minus some. The table lists around 180,000 clones, roughly 83% of them singletons. Material for sequencing was PBMCs. Source of these receptors: a young woman in good health and CMV-seronegative.

The rearrangement links TRBV5-1 to TRBJ2-1; the match to TRBD1 covers 7 bases. Looked up from germline, CDR1 is SGHRS and CDR2 is YFSETQ. The CDR3 is 15 amino acids. V trimming: 4 bases; J trimming: 8 bases; junction bases outside the gene matches: 12. DNA of the CDR3: TGCGCCAGCAGCCCGCAGACAGGGACGAGGGATGAGCAGTTCTTC. Translating gives CASSPQTGTRDEQFF.

The rearrangement joins TRBV10-3 to TRBJ1-1; 8 bases agree with TRBD1. Germline CDR1 ENHRY, CDR2 SYGVKD. V shed 5 bases, J shed 0 bases, and the junction held 2 bases outside the gene matches. The CDR3 length is 14 residues. The CDR3 spells CAISRQGLNTEAFF. The CDR3 DNA follows: TGTGCCATCAGTCGACAGGGGTTGAACACTGAAGCTTTCTTT.

The V call is TRBV14, the J call TRBJ1-2; D may be TRBD1 (5 bases). V was cut by 1 base and J by 8 bases, with 14 bases left in between. CDR3 length equals 14 residues. CDR1 is SGHDN, CDR2 FVKESK, per germline. As DNA, the CDR3 is TGTGCCAGCAGCCAAGTGGGGGGAAACTTCGGCTACACCTTC. The encoded protein is CASSQVGGNFGYTF.

The chain couples TRBV6-6 to TRBJ2-1; D gene uncertain. Trimming stripped 7 bases from V and 2 bases from J, with 12 bases between. The CDR3 covers 14 residues. Germline lookup yields CDR1 MNHNY and CDR2 SVGAGI (reference sequence). The CDR3 loop is CASNMAETYNEQFF. CDR3 nucleotide sequence: TGTGCCAGCAATATGGCGGAAACCTACAATGAGCAGTTCTTC.

This chain uses TRBV5-4 with TRBJ1-4; a possible D gene is TRBD1 (6 bases). CDR1 is SGHNT, CDR2 YYREEE, per germline (reference sequence). This CDR3 is built from 16 residues. V gave up 4 bases and J gave up 3 bases, with 16 bases separating them. CDR3 DNA: TGTGCCAGCAGCAGGGTAGGGAAGGGGGCTAATGAAAAACTGTTTTTT. It encodes CASSRVGKGANEKLFF.

J is TRBJ1-2 and V is TRBV6-5; 10 bases align to TRBD1. The CDR3 extends over 15 amino acids. J was trimmed by 6 bases and V by 4 bases; bases with no gene match: 8. Germline V gives CDR1 MNHEY, CDR2 SVGAGI. The CDR3 reads CASSSAGTGVHGYTF. For the CDR3, the DNA is TGTGCCAGCAGTTCCGCCGGGACAGGGGTCCATGGCTACACCTTC.

The chain employs TRBV30 and TRBJ1-2, with no clear D. V shed 6 bases and J shed 1 base, with 9 bases lying between them. CDR1 and CDR2 (germline): GTSNPN, SVGIG (reference sequence). The CDR3 runs 12 residues. CDR3 sequence (DNA): TGTGCCTGCCTAGTATTTAACTATGGCTACACCTTC. Its protein is CACLVFNYGYTF.

This chain connects TRBV7-6 to TRBJ1-1, with 8 bases that match TRBD1. Germline V lookup: CDR1 SGHVS, CDR2 FNYEAQ. V shed 1 base and J 8 bases; nucleotides not matched to a gene: 3. The CDR3 has 13 amino acids. The CDR3 sequence is CASSLDQGAEAFF. The CDR3 region has the DNA TGTGCCAGCAGCTTAGATCAGGGGGCCGAAGCTTTCTTT.

The chain links TRBV6-4 to TRBJ1-5, with a tentative D call TRBD1 (5 bases). Trimming removed 7 bases from V and 4 bases from J, with 5 bases in between. Germline V gives CDR1 MRHNA, CDR2 SNTAGT. CDR3 length: 11 amino acids. The CDR3 spells CASNRNQPQHF. The DNA for the CDR3 is TGTGCCAGCAACAGGAATCAGCCCCAGCATTTT.

DNA for the CDR3: TGTGCCAGCAGTGACCCCGGGGTCGGTCATCAGCCCCAGCATTTT. Translation: CASSDPGVGHQPQHF. V is TRBV2 and J is TRBJ1-5, with unresolved D. V lost 3 bases, J lost 5 bases, and 14 bases lay in between. CDR1 is SNHLY and CDR2 is FYNNEI in the germline V gene. The CDR3 length is 15 residues.

The chain has TRBV5-4 and TRBJ1-2, with 12 positions matching TRBD1. J gave up 3 bases and V 1 base, and 13 bases lay outside the gene matches. This CDR3 has 19 residues. Germline CDR1 SGHNT, CDR2 YYREEE (reference sequence). The DNA for the CDR3 is TGTGCCAGCAGCTTGCCATCACCCGGGACAGGGGGCGCTGACTATGGCTACACCTTC. This encodes CASSLPSPGTGGADYGYTF.

The genes are TRBV29-1 and TRBJ1-2; TRBD1 is a possible D gene (6 bases). Germline CDR1 reads SQVTM; CDR2 reads ANQGSEA. This CDR3 is 15 amino acids long. V shed 5 bases and J shed 1 base, with 17 bases lying between them. The CDR3 here is CSVPFSPRGNYGYTF. In DNA form, the CDR3 reads TGCAGCGTTCCATTCTCCCCCAGGGGTAACTATGGCTACACCTTC. Using reference TRBV29-1 and TRBJ1-2 for the parts outside the CDR3, the full variable domain is SAVISQKPSRDICQRGTSLTIQCQVDSQVTMMFWYRQQPGQSLTLIATANQGSEATYESGFVIDKFPISRPNLTFSTLTVSNMSPEDSSIYLCSVPFSPRGNYGYTFGSGTRLTVV.

The chain carries TRBV6-1 and TRBJ2-7; TRBD1 agrees at 7 bases. The CDR3 contains 14 residues. Germline V gene sequence: CDR1 MNHNS, CDR2 SASEGT. Trimming cost V 10 bases and J 1 base; bases outside gene matches: 10. Here the CDR3 reads CATLNWDRSYEQYF. The CDR3, as DNA: TGTGCCACCTTAAATTGGGACAGATCCTACGAGCAGTACTTC.

This chain joins TRBV19 and TRBJ2-5; D uncertain. The V end was cut by 5 bases, the J end by 2 bases, with 15 bases between. This CDR3 region has 15 residues. Germline values: CDR1 LNHDA, CDR2 SQIVND (reference sequence). CDR3 DNA: TGTGCCAGTAGTCTAAGGTCCGTGACACAAGAGACCCAGTACTTC. Amino acids: CASSLRSVTQETQYF.

The chain couples TRBV10-1 to TRBJ1-2; 8 bases agree with TRBD1. This CDR3 is built from 14 residues. The V and J ends lost 5 bases and 1 base, in that order; junction bases with no gene match: 3. From germline, CDR1 is WNHNN and CDR2 SYGVQD (reference sequence). DNA of the CDR3: TGCGCCAGCAGTACGACAGGGGTTAACTATGGCTACACCTTC. The encoded protein is CASSTTGVNYGYTF.

The rearrangement joins TRBV5-1 to TRBJ2-3; tentatively, D is TRBD2 (6 bases). The V gene's germline CDR1 is SGHRS and CDR2 YFSETQ. The CDR3 has 15 residues. Trimming left V 7 bases short and J 3 bases short, with 18 bases between. As DNA, the CDR3 is TGCGCCAGCCATTCCGGACGGGGGAGTACAGATACGCAGTATTTT. It translates to CASHSGRGSTDTQYF.

The chain is built from TRBV19 and TRBJ1-2; TRBD1 is a possible D gene (6 bases). The length of the CDR3 is 16 residues. Germline CDR1 is LNHDA and CDR2 is SQIVND (reference sequence). V lost 5 bases, J lost 6 bases, and 22 bases lay in between. The CDR3, as DNA: TGTGCCAGTAGTCCTACACAGAACACAGGGCCGGATGGCTACACCTTC. Translation: CASSPTQNTGPDGYTF.

This chain connects TRBV7-9 to TRBJ2-7, with 8 positions matching TRBD1. Germline V gives CDR1 SEHNR, CDR2 FQNEAQ (reference sequence). The CDR3 contains 15 residues. The junction had 2 bases not matched to a gene; V was cut back by 0 bases and J by 1 base. The CDR3 loop is CASSLAQGASYEQYF. DNA of the CDR3: TGTGCCAGCAGCTTAGCGCAGGGGGCTTCCTACGAGCAGTACTTC.

J is TRBJ1-1 and V is TRBV7-9; 7 bases map to TRBD1. This CDR3 is 15 amino acids long. Looked up from germline, CDR1 is SEHNR and CDR2 is FQNEAQ (reference sequence). V shed 3 bases, J shed 1 base, and the junction held 5 bases outside the gene matches. The CDR3 region has the DNA TGTGCCAGCAGCTTTGGACAGGCCCCGAACACTGAAGCTTTCTTT. Protein sequence: CASSFGQAPNTEAFF. The entire variable domain, with the rest obtained from reference TRBV7-9 and TRBJ1-1, is as follows: DTGVSQNPRHKITKRGQNVTFRCDPISEHNRLYWYRQTLGQGPEFLTYFQNEAQLEKSRLLSDRFSAERPKGSFSTLEIQRTEQGDSAMYLCASSFGQAPNTEAFFGQGTRLTVV.

CDR3 nucleotide sequence: TGTGCCAGCAGGAAGACAGGGGGCTATGGTGGGGGTGACAATGAGCAGTTCTTC. This sequence encodes CASRKTGGYGGGDNEQFF. V gene TRBV27 combines with J gene TRBJ2-1; 10 bases line up with TRBD1. Unmatched junction bases numbered 16, after V lost 6 bases and J lost 5 bases. Per germline, CDR1 MNHEY and CDR2 SMNVEV (reference sequence). The CDR3 consists of 18 residues.

This clone is a singleton in its sample. The chain recombines TRBV19 with TRBJ2-3; TRBD1 agrees at 7 bases. The V segment lost 8 bases and the J segment 4 bases; nucleotides outside the gene matches: 12. The CDR3 length is 15 residues. Germline CDR1 reads LNHDA; CDR2 reads SQIVND (reference sequence). The CDR3 DNA follows: TGTGCCAGTTCCTCAGGGGGTAGTTTTCCAGATACGCAGTATTTT. It specifies CASSSGGSFPDTQYF.